The 28 T cell receptor beta chains given below trace back to one sample, sequenced in a study of long-term antiretroviral therapy in people with HIV. Sequencing relied on immunoSEQ assay v3.0, run at survey level. The method was immunoSEQ multiplex PCR; TCRdb's version includes in-frame clones alone and lacks a portion of them. The data hold 20,000 to 30,000 clones, with under 85% observed a single time. The material sequenced was unsorted PBMCs, taken 0.4 years after starting antiretroviral therapy. These receptors were collected from a man between 50 and 59 years old with HIV.

This sequence joins TRBV30 and TRBJ1-1, with a tentative D call TRBD1 (6 bases). CDR3 length: 15 amino acids. The V end was cut by 3 bases, the J end by 4 bases, with 18 bases between. Germline loops: CDR1 GTSNPN, CDR2 SVGIG (reference sequence). The chain's CDR3 is CAWRGGGGSGTEAFF. The CDR3 nucleotides are TGTGCCTGGAGAGGGGGAGGGGGGAGCGGCACTGAAGCTTTCTTT. The entire variable domain, with the rest obtained from reference TRBV30 and TRBJ1-1, is as follows: SQTIHQWPATLVQPVGSPLSLECTVEGTSNPNLYWYRQAAGRGLQLLFYSVGIGQISSEVPQNLSASRPQDRQFILSSKKLLLSDSGFYLCAWRGGGGSGTEAFFGQGTRLTVV.

The V call is TRBV27, the J call TRBJ1-1; a weak D match, TRBD1 (5 bases). Germline values: CDR1 MNHEY, CDR2 SMNVEV (reference sequence). The CDR3 has 16 amino acids. The V end lost 6 bases, the J end lost 1 base, and 18 bases lay between the germline ends. CDR3 residues: CASRRQTPKGNTEAFF. The CDR3 nucleotides read TGTGCCAGCAGGAGACAGACACCCAAAGGGAACACTGAAGCTTTCTTT.

This clone has only one observation. The CDR3 reads CASSEGRGGRETQYF. The CDR3 DNA sequence: TGTGCCAGCTCGGAGGGACGGGGGGGCCGGGAGACCCAGTACTTC. The chain links TRBV7-2 to TRBJ2-5, with 8 bases that match TRBD2. Trimming took 8 bases from V and 5 from J; bases not matched to a gene: 13. The CDR3 totals 15 residues. In germline, CDR1 is SGHTA, CDR2 FQGNSA.

Only one count was recorded for this clone. J is TRBJ1-1 and V is TRBV16; D is undetermined. Per the germline V gene, CDR1 is KGHSY and CDR2 is FQNENV. The CDR3 is 14 residues long. V lost 2 bases to trimming and J lost 2 bases, with 9 bases between them. The CDR3 loop is CASSQRPENTEAFF. The CDR3 coding sequence is TGTGCCAGCAGCCAAAGGCCGGAAAACACTGAAGCTTTCTTT.

The CDR3 sequence is CSVDDDQETQYF. The CDR3 bases are TGCAGCGTTGACGACGATCAAGAGACCCAGTACTTC. The rearrangement uses TRBV29-1 and TRBJ2-5, with unresolved D. The CDR3 runs to 12 residues. V lost 3 bases and J 2 bases, leaving 7 bases between the germline ends. The germline V gene has CDR1 SQVTM and CDR2 ANQGSEA.

The chain employs TRBV9 and TRBJ2-7; 9 bases match TRBD1. CDR3 length equals 18 residues. Trimming took 0 bases from V and 2 from J; bases not matched to a gene: 12. CDR1 is SGDLS, CDR2 YYNGEE, per germline. CDR3 in DNA: TGTGCCAGCAGCGTAGCTCAAACCCCGGGGACAGGGCCCTACGAGCAGTACTTC. This codes for CASSVAQTPGTGPYEQYF.

The chain is built from TRBV7-2 and TRBJ1-6, with a weak D call TRBD1 (6 bases). Trimming removed 2 bases from V and 9 bases from J, with 17 bases in between. Germline CDR1 is SGHTA and CDR2 is FQGNSA. This CDR3 is built from 16 residues. DNA for the CDR3: TGTGCCAGCAGCTTATACCGGCAGGGGATGGGTTCACCCCTCCACTTT. Its translation is CASSLYRQGMGSPLHF.

J is TRBJ1-1 and V is TRBV28, with D possibly being TRBD1 (5 bases). The germline CDR1 and CDR2 sequences are MDHEN and SYDVKM. Trimming removed 8 bases at V and 3 bases at J, with 10 bases between. This CDR3 contains 12 residues. CDR3 sequence: CASGGEHTEAFF. In DNA form, the CDR3 reads TGTGCCAGCGGGGGGGAGCACACTGAAGCTTTCTTT.

This chain links TRBV7-2 with TRBJ1-4; 7 nucleotides agree with TRBD1. V lost 5 bases and J lost 6; bases outside the gene matches: 6. Per the germline V gene, CDR1 is SGHTA and CDR2 is FQGNSA. CDR3 length: 14 residues. The CDR3 DNA reads as TGTGCCAGCAGCACCCCGGGACAGCATGAAAAACTGTTTTTT. The encoded protein is CASSTPGQHEKLFF.

The chain links TRBV11-2 to TRBJ2-7, with a possible D match to TRBD1 (6 bases). The CDR3 length is 13 residues. The germline CDR1 and CDR2 sequences are SGHAT and FQNNGV. V was clipped by 5 bases and J by 3 bases, with 11 bases between them. The CDR3 sequence: CASSPGDGYEQYF. DNA of the CDR3: TGTGCCAGCAGCCCAGGGGACGGCTACGAGCAGTACTTC. Looking up the rest from reference TRBV11-2 and TRBJ2-7 gives the full variable domain: EAGVAQSPRYKIIEKRQSVAFWCNPISGHATLYWYQQILGQGPKLLIQFQNNGVVDDSQLPKDRFSAERLKGVDSTLKIQPAKLEDSAVYLCASSPGDGYEQYFGPGTRLTVT.

This chain joins TRBV23-1 and TRBJ1-1, with 7 bases identical to TRBD1. TRBV23-1 is noted as an ORF with a role that remains uncertain. The CDR3 is 17 residues long. J was trimmed by 1 base and V by 0 bases; bases with no gene match: 8. In DNA form, the CDR3 reads TGCGCCAGCAGTCAATCCCCTTTACAGGGGCCGAACACTGAAGCTTTCTTT. Protein product: CASSQSPLQGPNTEAFF.

For the CDR3, the DNA is TGTGCCAGCAGCTCGGGGACAGGGGGCTCTGAAGCTTTCTTT. This encodes CASSSGTGGSEAFF. The chain uses TRBV5-8 and TRBJ1-1; TRBD1 matches at 12 bases. Germline-derived CDR1 and CDR2 are SGHTS and YDEGEE. CDR3 length: 14 amino acids. Trimming cost V 3 bases and J 6 bases; bases outside gene matches: 3.

This chain joins TRBV5-1 and TRBJ2-1; no clear D gene. Trimming pared 1 base from V and 5 bases from J, leaving 7 bases between. The CDR3 covers 13 residues. CDR1 and CDR2 (germline): SGHRS, YFSETQ. The CDR3 loop reads CASSLNTNNEQFF. The DNA of the CDR3 is TGCGCCAGCAGCTTGAACACGAACAATGAGCAGTTCTTC. The variable domain in full, with the rest retrieved from reference TRBV5-1 and TRBJ2-1, is KAGVTQTPRYLIKTRGQQVTLSCSPISGHRSVSWYQQTPGQGLQFLFEYFSETQRNKGNFPGRFSGRQFSNSRSEMNVSTLELGDSALYLCASSLNTNNEQFFGPGTRLTVL.

This clone was counted between two and nine times. This chain joins TRBV5-4 and TRBJ1-1; D perhaps matches TRBD1 (6 bases). The CDR3 sequence is 13 residues long. Per the germline V gene, CDR1 is SGHNT and CDR2 is YYREEE (reference sequence). V shed 5 bases and J shed 5 bases, with 13 bases lying between them. The CDR3 spells CASSWGAGTEAFF. The CDR3 DNA reads TGTGCCAGCAGTTGGGGGGCGGGAACTGAAGCTTTCTTT.

The count of this clone is one. The chain recombines TRBV19 with TRBJ1-6; 9 bases agree with TRBD1. The germline CDR1 and CDR2 sequences are LNHDA and SQIVND (reference sequence). V lost 3 bases to trimming and J lost 0 bases; unmatched junction nucleotides: 3. This CDR3 comprises 17 residues. CDR3 sequence: CASSMGTGSSYNSPLHF. Written as DNA, the CDR3 is TGTGCCAGTAGTATGGGGACAGGGAGCTCCTATAATTCACCCCTCCACTTT.

A few counts support this clone. The chain uses TRBV9 and TRBJ2-7; 7 bases align to TRBD2. The CDR3 totals 14 residues. V lost 0 bases and J lost 3; bases outside the gene matches: 3. Looked up from germline, CDR1 is SGDLS and CDR2 is YYNGEE. CDR3 bases: TGTGCCAGCAGCGTAGTGCCGGGAGGCTACGAGCAGTACTTC. This translates into CASSVVPGGYEQYF.

This chain links TRBV7-8 with TRBJ1-5; D uncertain. The V end was cut by 5 bases, the J end by 0 bases, with 23 bases between. The CDR3 contains 19 residues. Germline CDR1 and CDR2: SGHVS and FQNEAQ. The CDR3 loop reads CASSHLRESRLYSNQPQHF. The CDR3 DNA follows: TGTGCCAGCAGCCATCTCCGGGAATCCCGCCTTTATAGCAATCAGCCCCAGCATTTT.

V is TRBV7-6 and J is TRBJ2-5; D gene uncertain. Trimming cost V 2 bases and J 1 base, with 11 bases left between them. Germline V gives CDR1 SGHVS, CDR2 FNYEAQ. There are 15 residues in the CDR3. The CDR3 reads CASSLQSYLQETQYF. In nucleotides, the CDR3 is TGTGCCAGCAGCTTACAGTCTTACCTCCAAGAGACCCAGTACTTC.

The chain recombines TRBV19 with TRBJ2-7; D is perhaps TRBD1 or TRBD2 (7 bases each). V lost 6 bases, J lost 3 bases, and 18 bases lay in between. CDR1 is LNHDA, CDR2 SQIVND, per germline (reference sequence). The CDR3 is 15 residues long. The CDR3 nucleotides are TGTGCCAGTAGATCCCAGGGGGGGGAGAGCTACGAGCAGTACTTC. Residues: CASRSQGGESYEQYF.

The chain uses TRBV5-4 and TRBJ1-2, with D perhaps matching TRBD1 (6 bases). Trimming stripped 2 bases from V and 4 bases from J, with 15 bases between. The CDR3 totals 15 residues. Germline lookup yields CDR1 SGHNT and CDR2 YYREEE (reference sequence). The chain's CDR3 is CASSLEGRGLYGYTF. As DNA, the CDR3 is TGTGCCAGCAGCTTAGAAGGGCGGGGGCTCTATGGCTACACCTTC.

The CDR3 DNA sequence: TGTGCCTGGAGTAAAGAGCGGGGGGGCCTGAGTGAGCAGTTCTTC. Amino acid sequence: CAWSKERGGLSEQFF. The V call is TRBV30, the J call TRBJ2-1, with 10 bases identical to TRBD2. The CDR3 is made up of 15 amino acids. Per the germline V gene, CDR1 is GTSNPN and CDR2 is SVGIG (reference sequence). Unmatched junction bases numbered 10, after V lost 2 bases and J lost 9 bases.

This chain uses TRBV7-2 with TRBJ1-2, with D possibly matching TRBD1 (6 bases). Looked up from germline, CDR1 is SGHTA and CDR2 is FQGNSA. The ends were cut back, 3 bases at V and 4 bases at J, with 12 bases in the middle. The CDR3 covers 14 residues. CDR3: CASSFQGHSYGYTF. CDR3 nucleotides: TGTGCCAGCAGCTTCCAGGGGCATAGCTATGGCTACACCTTC.

CDR3 DNA sequence: TGTGCCAGCAGCCTCACCACAGGGTTTGAGGCTTTCTTT. It yields the protein CASSLTTGFEAFF. V is TRBV7-9 and J is TRBJ1-1; D is possibly TRBD1 (6 bases). CDR3 length equals 13 residues. Looked up from germline, CDR1 is SEHNR and CDR2 is FQNEAQ (reference sequence). Trimming removed 5 bases at V and 11 bases at J, with 18 bases between.

V and J are TRBV27 and TRBJ2-1; no clear D gene. V was pared by 3 bases and J by 3 bases, with 9 bases between. The CDR3 sequence is 14 residues long. The germline V gene has CDR1 MNHEY and CDR2 SMNVEV (reference sequence). This CDR3 is CASSFAGHYNEQFF. CDR3 DNA: TGTGCCAGCAGTTTCGCAGGTCACTACAATGAGCAGTTCTTC.

V and J are TRBV7-3 and TRBJ2-2; no firm D call. Trimming removed 0 bases from V and 5 bases from J, with 7 bases in between. Germline V CDR1 and CDR2: SGHTA, FQGTGA. The CDR3 covers 14 residues. CDR3 residues: CASSLTFRTGELFF. The DNA for the CDR3 is TGTGCCAGCAGCTTAACGTTCCGAACCGGGGAGCTGTTTTTT.

The chain carries TRBV5-6 and TRBJ2-1; possibly TRBD2 for D (5 bases). Germline-derived CDR1 and CDR2 are SGHDT and YYEEEE. This CDR3 spans 13 amino acids. V lost 2 bases, J lost 9 bases, and 12 bases lay in between. The CDR3 DNA sequence: TGTGCCAGCAGCTTTGGCCTAGAGGGTGAGCAGTTCTTC. Protein: CASSFGLEGEQFF.

The chain links TRBV9 to TRBJ2-3; unclear D gene. The germline V gene encodes CDR1 SGDLS and CDR2 YYNGEE. The CDR3 sequence is 15 residues long. Trimming pared 0 bases from V and 1 base from J, leaving 9 bases between. The CDR3 nucleotides are TGTGCCAGCAGCGTAGGCTTTCCTCGCACAGATACGCAGTATTTT. Protein sequence: CASSVGFPRTDTQYF.

This chain joins TRBV2 and TRBJ1-5; TRBD1 might be the D (5 bases). The CDR3 has 16 residues. V was pared by 5 bases and J by 0 bases, with 14 bases between. Germline V gene data show CDR1 as SNHLY and CDR2 as FYNNEI. CDR3 sequence reads: CASSLKGRDSNQPQHF. CDR3 coding DNA: TGTGCCAGCAGTCTCAAGGGGCGAGATAGCAATCAGCCCCAGCATTTT.